This TCR beta chain was sequenced during a study of blood T cells in healthy people across ages. About the study: When template switching was applied, about one barcoded beta molecule was captured per two T cells.

A second PCR of about 6 to 11 cycles used a sample-barcoded 5' primer and a J-beta primer mix. Each cDNA molecule carried a tag from a template-switch adaptor that contained 12 random nucleotides. TCRdb independently ran MiXCR on the 5' RACE reads; one entry per CDR3 protein. The sample yields 700,000 or so distinct CDR3 sequences, 22% seen once. Germline assignment: CDR1 LGHNA and CDR2 YSLEER. CDR3 length equals 18 residues. The ends lost 1 base at V and 2 bases at J; junction bases unmatched: 8. Individuals who donated were healthy Caucasians from Russia aged about 6 to 100. This sequence joins TRBV4-3 and TRBJ2-5; 12 nucleotides agree with TRBD1. The sequenced material came from blood. The sequence was collected from a man between 65 and 79 years old in good health. The CDR3 loop reads CASSQGMGQGALQETQYF. CDR3 sequence (DNA): TGCGCCAGCAGCCAAGGCATGGGACAGGGGGCACTTCAAGAGACCCAGTACTTC.